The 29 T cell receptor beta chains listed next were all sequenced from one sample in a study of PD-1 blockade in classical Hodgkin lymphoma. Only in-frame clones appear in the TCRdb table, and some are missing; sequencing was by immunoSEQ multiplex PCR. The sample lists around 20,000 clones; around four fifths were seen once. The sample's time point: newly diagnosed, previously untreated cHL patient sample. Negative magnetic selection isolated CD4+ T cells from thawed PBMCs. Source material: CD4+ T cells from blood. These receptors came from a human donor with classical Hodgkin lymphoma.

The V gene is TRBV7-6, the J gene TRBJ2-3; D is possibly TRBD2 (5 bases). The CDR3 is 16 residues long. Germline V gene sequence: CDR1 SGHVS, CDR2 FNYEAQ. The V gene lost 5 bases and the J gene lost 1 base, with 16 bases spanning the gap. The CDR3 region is CASSRGSISGTDTQYF. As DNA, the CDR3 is TGTGCCAGCAGCCGAGGGAGCATCTCTGGCACAGATACGCAGTATTTT.

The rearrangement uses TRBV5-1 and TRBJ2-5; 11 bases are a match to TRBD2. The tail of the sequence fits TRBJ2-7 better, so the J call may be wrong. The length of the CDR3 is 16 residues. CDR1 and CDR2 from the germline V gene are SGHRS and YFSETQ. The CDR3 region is CASSLRPPSGGYEQYF. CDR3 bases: TGCGCCAGCAGCCTGAGACCCCCTAGCGGGGGGTACGAGCAGTACTTC.

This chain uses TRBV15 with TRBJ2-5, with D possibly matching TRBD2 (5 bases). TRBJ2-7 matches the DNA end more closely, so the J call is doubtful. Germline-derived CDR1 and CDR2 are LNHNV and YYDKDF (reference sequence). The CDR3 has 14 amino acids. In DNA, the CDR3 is TGTGCCACCAGCAGAGGAGGGAACTCCTACGAGCAGTACTTC. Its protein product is CATSRGGNSYEQYF.

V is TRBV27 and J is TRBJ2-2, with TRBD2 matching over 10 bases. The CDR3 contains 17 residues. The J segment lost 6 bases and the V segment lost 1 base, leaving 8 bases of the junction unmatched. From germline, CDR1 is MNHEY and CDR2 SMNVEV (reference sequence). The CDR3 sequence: CASSLLQASGSPGELFF. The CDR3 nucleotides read TGTGCCAGCAGTTTATTGCAAGCTAGCGGGAGCCCCGGGGAGCTGTTTTTT.

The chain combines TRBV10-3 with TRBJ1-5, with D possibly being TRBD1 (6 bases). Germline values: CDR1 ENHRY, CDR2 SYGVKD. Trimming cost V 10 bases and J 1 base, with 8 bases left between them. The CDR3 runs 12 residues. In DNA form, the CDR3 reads TGTGCCACGGGGGCGAGCAATCAGCCCCAGCATTTT. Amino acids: CATGASNQPQHF.

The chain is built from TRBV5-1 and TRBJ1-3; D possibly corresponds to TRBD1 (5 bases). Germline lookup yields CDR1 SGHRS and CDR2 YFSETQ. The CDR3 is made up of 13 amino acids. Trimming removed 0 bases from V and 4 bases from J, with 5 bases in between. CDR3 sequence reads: CASSLEGGNTIYF. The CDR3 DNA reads TGCGCCAGCAGCTTGGAGGGGGGAAACACCATATATTTT.

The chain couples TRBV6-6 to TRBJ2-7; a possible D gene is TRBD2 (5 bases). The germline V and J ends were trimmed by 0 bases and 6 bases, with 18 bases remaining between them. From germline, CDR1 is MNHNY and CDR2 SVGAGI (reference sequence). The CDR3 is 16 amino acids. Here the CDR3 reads CASSYSRVGWVSEQYF. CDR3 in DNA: TGTGCCAGCAGTTACTCGCGGGTAGGGTGGGTTAGCGAGCAGTACTTC.

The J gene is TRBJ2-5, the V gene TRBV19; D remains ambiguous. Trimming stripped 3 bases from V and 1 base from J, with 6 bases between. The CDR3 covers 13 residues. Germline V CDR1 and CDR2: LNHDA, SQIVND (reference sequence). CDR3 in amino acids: CASSIQIQETQYF. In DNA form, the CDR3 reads TGTGCCAGTAGTATCCAGATCCAAGAGACCCAGTACTTC.

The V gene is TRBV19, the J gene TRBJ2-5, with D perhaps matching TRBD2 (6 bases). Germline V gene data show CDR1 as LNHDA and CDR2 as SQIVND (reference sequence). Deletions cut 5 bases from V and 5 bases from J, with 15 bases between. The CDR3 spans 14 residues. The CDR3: CASSWGVGRETQYF. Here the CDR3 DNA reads TGTGCCAGTAGTTGGGGGGTAGGTCGGGAGACCCAGTACTTC.

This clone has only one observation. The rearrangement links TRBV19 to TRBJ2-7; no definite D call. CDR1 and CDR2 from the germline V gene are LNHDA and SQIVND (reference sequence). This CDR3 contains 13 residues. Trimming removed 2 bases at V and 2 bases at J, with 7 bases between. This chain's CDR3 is CASSITDAYEQYF. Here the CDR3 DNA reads TGTGCCAGTAGTATAACAGATGCCTACGAGCAGTACTTC.

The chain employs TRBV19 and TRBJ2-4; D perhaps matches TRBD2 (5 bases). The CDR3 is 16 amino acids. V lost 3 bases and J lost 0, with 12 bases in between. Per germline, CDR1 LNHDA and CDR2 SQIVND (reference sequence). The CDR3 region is CASSMVAGLAKNIQYF. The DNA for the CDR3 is TGTGCCAGTAGTATGGTGGCGGGTCTAGCCAAAAACATTCAGTACTTC.

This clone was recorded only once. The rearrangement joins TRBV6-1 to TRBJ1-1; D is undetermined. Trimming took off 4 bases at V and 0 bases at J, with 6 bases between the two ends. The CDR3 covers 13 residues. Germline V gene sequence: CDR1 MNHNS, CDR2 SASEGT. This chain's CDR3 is CASSATLNTEAFF. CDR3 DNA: TGTGCCAGCAGTGCCACGTTGAACACTGAAGCTTTCTTT.

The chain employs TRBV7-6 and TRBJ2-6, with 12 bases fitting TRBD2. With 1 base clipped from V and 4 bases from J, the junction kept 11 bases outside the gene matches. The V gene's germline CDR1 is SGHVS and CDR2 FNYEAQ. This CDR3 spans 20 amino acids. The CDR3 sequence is CASSLDSRLAGVTGANVLTF. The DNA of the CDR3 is TGTGCCAGCAGCTTAGACTCCCGACTAGCGGGAGTAACCGGGGCCAACGTCCTGACTTTC.

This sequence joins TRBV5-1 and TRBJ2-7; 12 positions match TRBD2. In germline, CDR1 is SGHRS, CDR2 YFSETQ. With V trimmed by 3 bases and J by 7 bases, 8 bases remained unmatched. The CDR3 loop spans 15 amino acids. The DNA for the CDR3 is TGCGCCAGCAGCTCTAGCGGGAGGGCCTCAGAGGAGCAGTACTTC. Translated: CASSSSGRASEEQYF.

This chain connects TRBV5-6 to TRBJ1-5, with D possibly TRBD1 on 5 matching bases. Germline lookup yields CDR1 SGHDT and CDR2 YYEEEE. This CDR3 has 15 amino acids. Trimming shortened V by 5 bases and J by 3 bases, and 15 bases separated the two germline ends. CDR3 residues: CASSKGVTANQPQHF. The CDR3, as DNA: TGTGCCAGCAGTAAAGGGGTAACCGCCAATCAGCCCCAGCATTTT.

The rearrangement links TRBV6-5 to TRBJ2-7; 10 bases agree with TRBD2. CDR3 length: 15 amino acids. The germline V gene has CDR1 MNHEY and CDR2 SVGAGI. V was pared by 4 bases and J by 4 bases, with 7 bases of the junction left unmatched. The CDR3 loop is CASSSQLAGLYEQYF. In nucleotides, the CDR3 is TGTGCCAGCAGTTCCCAACTAGCGGGATTATACGAGCAGTACTTC.

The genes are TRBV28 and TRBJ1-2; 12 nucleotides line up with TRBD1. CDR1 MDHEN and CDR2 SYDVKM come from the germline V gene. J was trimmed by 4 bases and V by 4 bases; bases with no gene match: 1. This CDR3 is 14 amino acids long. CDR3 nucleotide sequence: TGTGCCAGCAGTTGGGGACAGGGGGCCTATGGCTACACCTTC. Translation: CASSWGQGAYGYTF.

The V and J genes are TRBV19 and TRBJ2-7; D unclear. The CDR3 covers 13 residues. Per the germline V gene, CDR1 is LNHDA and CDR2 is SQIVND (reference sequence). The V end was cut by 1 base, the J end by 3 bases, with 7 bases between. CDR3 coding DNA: TGTGCCAGTAGTATAGTGCACCTCTACGAGCAGTACTTC. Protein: CASSIVHLYEQYF.

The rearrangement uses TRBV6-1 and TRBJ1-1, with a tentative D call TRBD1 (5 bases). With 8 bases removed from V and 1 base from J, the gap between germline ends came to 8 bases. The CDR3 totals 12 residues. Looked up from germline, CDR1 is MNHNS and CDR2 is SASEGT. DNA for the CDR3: TGTGCCAGCGGACACCCGAACACTGAAGCTTTCTTT. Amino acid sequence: CASGHPNTEAFF.

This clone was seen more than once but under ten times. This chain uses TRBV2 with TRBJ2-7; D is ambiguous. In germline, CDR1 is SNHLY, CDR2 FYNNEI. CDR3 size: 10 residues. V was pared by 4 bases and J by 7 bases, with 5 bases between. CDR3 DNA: TGTGCCAGCAGTGGACAAGAGCAGTACTTC. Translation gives CASSGQEQYF. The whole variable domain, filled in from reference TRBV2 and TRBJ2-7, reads EPEVTQTPSHQVTQMGQEVILRCVPISNHLYFYWYRQILGQKVEFLVSFYNNEISEKSEIFDDQFSVERPDGSNFTLKIRSTKLEDSAMYFCASSGQEQYFGPGTRLTVT.

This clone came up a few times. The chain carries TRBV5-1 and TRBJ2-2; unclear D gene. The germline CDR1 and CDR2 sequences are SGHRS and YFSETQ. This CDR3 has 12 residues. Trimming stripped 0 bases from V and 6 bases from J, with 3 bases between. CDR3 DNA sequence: TGCGCCAGCAGCTTGGGTCCCGGGGAGCTGTTTTTT. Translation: CASSLGPGELFF.

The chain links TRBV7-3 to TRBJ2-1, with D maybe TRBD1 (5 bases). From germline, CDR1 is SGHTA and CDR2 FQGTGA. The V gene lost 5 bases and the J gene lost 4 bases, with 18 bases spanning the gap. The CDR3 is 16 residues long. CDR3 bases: TGTGCCAGCAGCCCCGGCCGACAGTCAAATTACAATGAGCAGTTCTTC. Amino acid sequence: CASSPGRQSNYNEQFF. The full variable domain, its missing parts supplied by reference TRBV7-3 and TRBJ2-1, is GAGVSQTPSNKVTEKGKYVELRCDPISGHTALYWYRQSLGQGPEFLIYFQGTGAADDSGLPNDRFFAVRPEGSVSTLKIQRTERGDSAVYLCASSPGRQSNYNEQFFGPGTRLTVL.

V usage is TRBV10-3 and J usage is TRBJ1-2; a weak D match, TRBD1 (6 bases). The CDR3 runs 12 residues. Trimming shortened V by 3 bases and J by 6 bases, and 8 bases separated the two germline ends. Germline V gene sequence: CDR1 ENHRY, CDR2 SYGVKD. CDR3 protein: CAISDRGDGYTF. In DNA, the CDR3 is TGTGCCATCAGTGACAGGGGCGATGGCTACACCTTC.

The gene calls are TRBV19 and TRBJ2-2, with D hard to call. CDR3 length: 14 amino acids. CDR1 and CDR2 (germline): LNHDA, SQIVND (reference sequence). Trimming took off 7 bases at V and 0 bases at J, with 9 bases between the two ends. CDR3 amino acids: CASTGLPNTGELFF. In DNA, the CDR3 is TGTGCCAGTACTGGTCTGCCGAACACCGGGGAGCTGTTTTTT.

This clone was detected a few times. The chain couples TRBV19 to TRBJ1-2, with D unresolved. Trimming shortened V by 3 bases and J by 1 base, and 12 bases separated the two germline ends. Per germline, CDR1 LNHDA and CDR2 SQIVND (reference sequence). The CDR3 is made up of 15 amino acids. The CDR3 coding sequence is TGTGCCAGTAGTATGGTGGCAGAAATTAACTATGGCTACACCTTC. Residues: CASSMVAEINYGYTF.

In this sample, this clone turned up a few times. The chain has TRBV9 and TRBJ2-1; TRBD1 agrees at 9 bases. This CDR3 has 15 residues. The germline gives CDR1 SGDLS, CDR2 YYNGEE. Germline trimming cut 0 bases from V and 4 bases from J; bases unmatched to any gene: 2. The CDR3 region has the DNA TGTGCCAGCAGCGTAGACGGGACAGGGTACAATGAGCAGTTCTTC. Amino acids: CASSVDGTGYNEQFF.

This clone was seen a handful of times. CDR3 sequence: CASSEAVLAGVGTDTQYF. In DNA form, the CDR3 reads TGTGCCAGCAGTGAAGCGGTGCTAGCGGGAGTGGGGACAGATACGCAGTATTTT. The rearrangement links TRBV2 to TRBJ2-3; 10 nucleotides agree with TRBD2. V dropped 0 bases and J dropped 3; count of bases not matched to a gene: 9. The CDR3 spans 18 residues. Germline CDR1 reads SNHLY; CDR2 reads FYNNEI.

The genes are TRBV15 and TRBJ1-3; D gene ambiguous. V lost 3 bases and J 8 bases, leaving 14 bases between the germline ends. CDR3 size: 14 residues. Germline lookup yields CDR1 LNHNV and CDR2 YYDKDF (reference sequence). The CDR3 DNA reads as TGTGCCACCAGCAGGGATCAATGGGCTGACACCATATATTTT. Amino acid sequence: CATSRDQWADTIYF.

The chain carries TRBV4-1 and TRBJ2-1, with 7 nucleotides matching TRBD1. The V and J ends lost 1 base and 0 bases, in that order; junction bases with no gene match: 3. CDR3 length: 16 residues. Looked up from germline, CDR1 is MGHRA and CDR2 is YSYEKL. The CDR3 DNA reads TGCGCCAGCAGCCAAGGACAGGGAAACTCCTACAATGAGCAGTTCTTC. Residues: CASSQGQGNSYNEQFF.